The 15 T cell receptor beta chains below were found in one sample sequenced in a study of T cell responses to AZD1222 COVID-19 vaccine. The protocol was immunoSEQ multiplex PCR, while the TCRdb copy is restricted to in-frame clones and leaves out a portion. The sample has about 160,000 clones; more than 85% are singletons. Sequenced material: peripheral blood, taken 28 days after the second AZD1222 dose. All receptors come from an adult who received the AZD1222 COVID-19 vaccine.

This rearrangement joins TRBV28 to TRBJ1-1; D is unclear. Trimming took off 5 bases at V and 4 bases at J, with 17 bases between the two ends. The CDR3 runs 15 residues. The germline V gene has CDR1 MDHEN and CDR2 SYDVKM. The chain's CDR3 is CASSPLGNAGTEAFF. In nucleotides, the CDR3 is TGTGCCAGCAGTCCCCTGGGAAATGCAGGCACTGAAGCTTTCTTT. The full variable domain, with the rest looked up from reference TRBV28 and TRBJ1-1, is DVKVTQSSRYLVKRTGEKVFLECVQDMDHENMFWYRQDPGLGLRLIYFSYDVKMKEKGDIPEGYSVSREKKERFSLILESASTNQTSMYLCASSPLGNAGTEAFFGQGTRLTVV.

The chain employs TRBV7-6 and TRBJ2-7; D unresolved. Germline V gives CDR1 SGHVS, CDR2 FNYEAQ. V lost 1 base and J 7 bases, leaving 5 bases between the germline ends. The CDR3 runs to 11 residues. CDR3 nucleotide sequence: TGTGCCAGCAGCTTAGTGGGGGAGCAGTACTTC. Protein: CASSLVGEQYF.

Concerning this clone: A single base separates this from a much larger clone, so it may be a read error. The chain joins TRBV3-1 (or the pseudogene TRBV3-2) to TRBJ2-5, with 9 bases that match TRBD2. Trimming cost V 1 base and J 5 bases; bases outside gene matches: 5. Germline CDR1 reads LGHDT; CDR2 reads YNNKEL (reference sequence). The CDR3 consists of 15 residues. CDR3 DNA sequence: TGTGCCAGCAGCCAAGGGACTAGCGAGACGGAGACCCAGTACTTC. Amino acid sequence: CASSQGTSETETQYF.

Only one count was recorded for this clone. V is TRBV6-6 and J is TRBJ2-7; 9 nucleotides line up with TRBD2. The CDR3 extends over 16 amino acids. V trimming: 7 bases; J trimming: 4 bases; junction bases outside the gene matches: 14. Germline-derived CDR1 and CDR2 are MNHNY and SVGAGI (reference sequence). Here the CDR3 DNA reads TGTGCCAGCACCCTACAGGCGAGCGGGAGGCCTTACGAGCAGTACTTC. It specifies CASTLQASGRPYEQYF.

J is TRBJ1-2 and V is TRBV16; D is perhaps TRBD1 (5 bases). The CDR3 totals 13 residues. Trimming removed 4 bases from V and 3 bases from J, with 9 bases in between. The germline gives CDR1 KGHSY, CDR2 FQNENV. The chain's CDR3 is CASSPGTDYGYTF. The CDR3 bases are TGTGCCAGCAGCCCAGGGACGGACTATGGCTACACCTTC.

The V gene is TRBV6-1, the J gene TRBJ2-1, with D hard to call. The ends were cut back, 2 bases at V and 5 bases at J, with 16 bases in the middle. Germline CDR1 is MNHNS and CDR2 is SASEGT. The CDR3 length is 16 residues. DNA of the CDR3: TGTGCCAGCAGTGAAAATTTTTTATTACAGCACAATGAGCAGTTCTTC. It yields the protein CASSENFLLQHNEQFF.

The chain uses TRBV28 and TRBJ2-7; no definite D call. Germline V gene sequence: CDR1 MDHEN, CDR2 SYDVKM. The CDR3 runs to 12 residues. Trimming took 1 base from V and 2 from J, leaving 3 bases between them. CDR3 coding DNA: TGTGCCAGCAGTTTATCAGCCTACGAGCAGTACTTC. Residues: CASSLSAYEQYF.

CDR3 DNA: TGTGCTAGTGGTTTGTTACAGCCCCAGCATTTT. This encodes CASGLLQPQHF. This chain connects TRBV12-5 to TRBJ1-5; D not certain. Deletions cut 2 bases from V and 7 bases from J, with 3 bases between. Germline V CDR1 and CDR2: LGHNT, FRNRAP. The length of the CDR3 is 11 residues.

The V gene is TRBV20-1, the J gene TRBJ2-7, with 14 bases lining up with TRBD2. The CDR3 covers 14 residues. CDR1 and CDR2 from the germline V gene are DFQATT and SNEGSKA (reference sequence). The V gene end was trimmed by 5 bases and the J gene end by 5 bases; junction bases not matched to a gene: 5. In nucleotides, the CDR3 is TGCAGTGCTCGTGGACTAGCGGGAGGCCACGAGCAGTACTTC. Encoded protein: CSARGLAGGHEQYF.

This chain connects TRBV24-1 to TRBJ1-1; no firm D call. CDR1 is KGHDR and CDR2 is SFDVKD in the germline V gene. The CDR3 contains 16 residues. Trimming shortened V by 0 bases and J by 1 base, and 11 bases separated the two germline ends. The CDR3 reads CATSDLLSRPNTEAFF. The DNA of the CDR3 is TGTGCCACCAGTGATTTGTTGTCCCGTCCGAACACTGAAGCTTTCTTT.

This chain links TRBV19 with TRBJ2-1, with D perhaps matching TRBD2 (6 bases). The germline V gene encodes CDR1 LNHDA and CDR2 SQIVND (reference sequence). The CDR3 length is 14 residues. Trimming took off 3 bases at V and 6 bases at J, with 12 bases between the two ends. The chain's CDR3 is CASSIRLDSNEQFF. CDR3 DNA sequence: TGTGCCAGTAGTATTCGACTAGATAGCAATGAGCAGTTCTTC.

The chain combines TRBV30 with TRBJ1-2; 10 bases are a match to TRBD1. V lost 3 bases to trimming and J lost 4 bases; unmatched junction nucleotides: 2. This CDR3 contains 13 residues. Per the germline V gene, CDR1 is GTSNPN and CDR2 is SVGIG (reference sequence). CDR3: CAWRWTGGYGYTF. CDR3 bases: TGTGCCTGGAGATGGACAGGGGGCTATGGCTACACCTTC. The entire variable domain, with the rest obtained from reference TRBV30 and TRBJ1-2, is as follows: SQTIHQWPATLVQPVGSPLSLECTVEGTSNPNLYWYRQAAGRGLQLLFYSVGIGQISSEVPQNLSASRPQDRQFILSSKKLLLSDSGFYLCAWRWTGGYGYTFGSGTRLTVV.

The rearrangement links TRBV5-1 to TRBJ1-2; D is undetermined. The CDR3 extends over 15 amino acids. Between the trimmed V and J ends, which lost 0 bases and 2 bases, there was a span of 11 bases. CDR1 and CDR2 (germline): SGHRS, YFSETQ. The CDR3 sequence is CASSLARTANYGYTF. CDR3 nucleotide sequence: TGCGCCAGCAGCTTGGCCAGGACGGCAAACTATGGCTACACCTTC.

V and J are TRBV29-1 and TRBJ2-7; 9 bases are shared with TRBD1. Germline CDR1 SQVTM, CDR2 ANQGSEA. V shed 6 bases and J 6 bases; nucleotides not matched to a gene: 6. The CDR3 is made up of 12 amino acids. The CDR3 DNA is TGCAGCGTAGGGACAGGGTTTGGCGAGCAGTACTTC. It yields the protein CSVGTGFGEQYF.

This clone has a single count. The chain carries TRBV29-1 and TRBJ2-7; 11 bases match TRBD1. V lost 7 bases and J lost 7; bases outside the gene matches: 15. Germline values: CDR1 SQVTM, CDR2 ANQGSEA. The CDR3 is 15 amino acids. CDR3 residues: CSAYSDWGQGGEQYF. CDR3 DNA: TGCAGCGCCTATTCCGATTGGGGACAGGGGGGTGAGCAGTACTTC.